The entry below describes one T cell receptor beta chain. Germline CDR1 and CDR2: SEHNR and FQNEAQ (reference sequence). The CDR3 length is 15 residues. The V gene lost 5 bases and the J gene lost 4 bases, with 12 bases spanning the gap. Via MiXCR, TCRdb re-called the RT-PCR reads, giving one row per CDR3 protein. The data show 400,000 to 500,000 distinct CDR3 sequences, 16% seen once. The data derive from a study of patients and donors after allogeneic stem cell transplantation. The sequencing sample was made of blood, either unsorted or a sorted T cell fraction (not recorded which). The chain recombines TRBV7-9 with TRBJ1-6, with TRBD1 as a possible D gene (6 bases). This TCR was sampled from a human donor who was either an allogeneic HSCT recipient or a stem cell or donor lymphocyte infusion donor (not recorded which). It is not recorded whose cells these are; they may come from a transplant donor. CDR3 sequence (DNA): TGTGCCAGCAGCACGGACAGAGAGTATAATTCACCCCTCCACTTT. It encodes CASSTDREYNSPLHF. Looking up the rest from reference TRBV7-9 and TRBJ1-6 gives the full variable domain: DTGVSQNPRHKITKRGQNVTFRCDPISEHNRLYWYRQTLGQGPEFLTYFQNEAQLEKSRLLSDRFSAERPKGSFSTLEIQRTEQGDSAMYLCASSTDREYNSPLHFGNGTRLTVT.